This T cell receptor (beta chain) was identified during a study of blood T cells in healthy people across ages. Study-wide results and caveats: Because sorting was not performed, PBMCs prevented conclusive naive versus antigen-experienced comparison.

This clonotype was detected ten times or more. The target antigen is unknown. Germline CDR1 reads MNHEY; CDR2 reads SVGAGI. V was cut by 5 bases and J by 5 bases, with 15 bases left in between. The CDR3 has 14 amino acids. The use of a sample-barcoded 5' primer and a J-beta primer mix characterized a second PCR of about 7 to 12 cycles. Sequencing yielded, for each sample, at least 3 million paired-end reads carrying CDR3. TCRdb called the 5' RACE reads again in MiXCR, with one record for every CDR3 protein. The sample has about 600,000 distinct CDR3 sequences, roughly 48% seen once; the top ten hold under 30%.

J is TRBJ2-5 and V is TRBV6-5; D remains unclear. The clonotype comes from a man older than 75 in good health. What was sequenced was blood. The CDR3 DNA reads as TGTGCCAGCAGTAAGGGATTGGGTGGTGAGACCCAGTACTTC. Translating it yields CASSKGLGGETQYF.